A single sample is the source of the 3 T cell receptor beta chains below, sequenced in a study of T cell repertoires in cytomegalovirus infection. The antigens of these receptors remain unknown. From the reads, TCRdb called clonotypes with MiXCR, one entry per CDR3 protein. The sample records 100,000 to 150,000 distinct CDR3 sequences, roughly a third being singletons. The source was CD8+ T cells from cultured PBMCs, collected from culture after CMV antigen stimulation. The source of these receptors is a human donor in good health (CMV status not recorded). Some clones in this sample may be carry-over from other donors' samples.

This chain uses TRBV19 with TRBJ1-2; no firm D call. CDR1 LNHDA and CDR2 SQIVND come from the germline V gene (reference sequence). The germline V and J ends were trimmed by 10 bases and 8 bases, with 26 bases remaining between them. CDR3 length: 15 residues. The CDR3 nucleotides read TGTGCCACCGTAGAGGACCCGGCCGCCCTCGAGGGCTACACCTTC. Translating gives CATVEDPAALEGYTF.

The chain recombines TRBV19 with TRBJ2-7; TRBD1 might be the D (6 bases). The CDR3 length is 14 residues. Trimming left V 5 bases short and J 5 bases short, with 16 bases between. Germline V lookup: CDR1 LNHDA, CDR2 SQIVND (reference sequence). The CDR3 spells CASSLPGEQNEQYF. DNA of the CDR3: TGTGCCAGTAGTCTCCCAGGGGAACAGAACGAGCAGTACTTC.

The chain recombines TRBV6-1 with TRBJ2-7; no clear D gene. The V end was cut by 4 bases, the J end by 2 bases, with 24 bases between. The germline CDR1 and CDR2 sequences are MNHNS and SASEGT. The CDR3 has 18 amino acids. The DNA of the CDR3 is TGTGCCAGCAGTGCTAACCACCGCCGCGGACGGATAACCTACGAGCAGTACTTC. It translates to CASSANHRRGRITYEQYF.